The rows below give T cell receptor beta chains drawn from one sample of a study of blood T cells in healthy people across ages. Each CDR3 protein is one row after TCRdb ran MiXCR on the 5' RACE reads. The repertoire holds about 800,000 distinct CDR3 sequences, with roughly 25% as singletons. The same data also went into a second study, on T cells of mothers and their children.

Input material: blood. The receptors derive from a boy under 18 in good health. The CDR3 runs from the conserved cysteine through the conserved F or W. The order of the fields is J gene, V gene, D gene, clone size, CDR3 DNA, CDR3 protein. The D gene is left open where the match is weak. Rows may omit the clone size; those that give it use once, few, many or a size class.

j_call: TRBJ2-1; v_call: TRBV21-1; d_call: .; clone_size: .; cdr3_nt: TGTGCCAGCACCCAACGGCGCTCCTACAATGAGCAGTTCTTC; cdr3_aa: CASTQRRSYNEQFF
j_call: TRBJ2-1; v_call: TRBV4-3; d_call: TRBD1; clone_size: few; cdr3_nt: TGCGCCAGCAGCCAGGCCTACTCAGGGGGCTACTACAATGAGCAGTTCTTC; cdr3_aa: CASSQAYSGGYYNEQFF
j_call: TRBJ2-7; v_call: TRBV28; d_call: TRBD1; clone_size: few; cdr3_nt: TGTGCCAGCAGTATGACAGGGGGGACCTACGAGCAGTACTTC; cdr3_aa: CASSMTGGTYEQYF
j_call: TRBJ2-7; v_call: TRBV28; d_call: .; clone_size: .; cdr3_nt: TGTGCCAGCAGCTTCCCTTTTTCGCAACCCTCCTACGAGCAGTACTTC; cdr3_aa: CASSFPFSQPSYEQYF
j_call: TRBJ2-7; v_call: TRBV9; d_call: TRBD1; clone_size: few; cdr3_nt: TGTGCCAGCAGCGGGGGACAGGGGGCTGTTACCTACGAGCAGTACTTC; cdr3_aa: CASSGGQGAVTYEQYF
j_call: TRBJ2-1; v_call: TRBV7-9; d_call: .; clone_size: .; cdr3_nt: TGTGCCAGCAGCTTAGGCAATAGCAATGAGCAGTTCTTC; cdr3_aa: CASSLGNSNEQFF
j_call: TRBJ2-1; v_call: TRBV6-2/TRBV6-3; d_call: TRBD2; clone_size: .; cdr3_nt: TGTGCCAGCAGTTTTTGGATAGCGGGGGGTTACAATGAGCAGTTCTTC; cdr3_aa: CASSFWIAGGYNEQFF
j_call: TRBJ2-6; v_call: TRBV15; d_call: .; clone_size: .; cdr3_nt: TGTGCCACCGCCGCCGGGGGCTCTGGGGCCAACGTCCTGACTTTC; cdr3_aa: CATAAGGSGANVLTF
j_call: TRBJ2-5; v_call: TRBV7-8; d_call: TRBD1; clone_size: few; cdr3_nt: TGTGCCAGCAGCGGCACAGGGGGCGAGCAGACCCAGTACTTC; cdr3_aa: CASSGTGGEQTQYF
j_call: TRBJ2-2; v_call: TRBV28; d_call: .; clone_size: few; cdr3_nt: TGTGCCAGCAGTTTAGACGAGCGGGCAGGCACCGGGGAGCTGTTTTTT; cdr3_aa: CASSLDERAGTGELFF
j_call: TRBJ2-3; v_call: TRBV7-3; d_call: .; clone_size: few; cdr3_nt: TGTGCCAGCAGCTTAATGGGGGATACGCAGTATTTT; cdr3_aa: CASSLMGDTQYF
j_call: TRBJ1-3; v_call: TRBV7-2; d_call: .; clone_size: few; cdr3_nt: TGTGCCAGCAGCTCAACCAGGGTGTTCTCTGGAAACACCATATATTTT; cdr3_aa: CASSSTRVFSGNTIYF
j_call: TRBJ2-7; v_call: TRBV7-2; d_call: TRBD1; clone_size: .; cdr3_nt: TGTGCCAGCAGCCTTCTAGGACAGGGGGCAGGCGGGGAGCAGTACTTC; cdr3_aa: CASSLLGQGAGGEQYF
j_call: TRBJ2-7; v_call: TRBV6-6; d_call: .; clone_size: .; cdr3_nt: TGTGCCAGCAGTTATGGGGGGCCCAGGGCCTACGAGCAGTACTTC; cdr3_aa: CASSYGGPRAYEQYF
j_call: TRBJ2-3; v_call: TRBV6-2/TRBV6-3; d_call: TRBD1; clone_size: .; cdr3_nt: TGTGCCAGCAGTACCACAGGGGGAACACATACGCAGTATTTT; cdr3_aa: CASSTTGGTHTQYF
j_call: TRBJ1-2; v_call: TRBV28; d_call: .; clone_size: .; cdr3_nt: TGTGCCAGCAGTTTGTTGACAGACTCTGGCTACACCTTC; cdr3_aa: CASSLLTDSGYTF
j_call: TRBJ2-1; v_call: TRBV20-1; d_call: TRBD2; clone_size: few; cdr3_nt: TGCAGTGCTATAACAGGGACTAGCGGGTACAATGAGCAGTTCTTC; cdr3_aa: CSAITGTSGYNEQFF
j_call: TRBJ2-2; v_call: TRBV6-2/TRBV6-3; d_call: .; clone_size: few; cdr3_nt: TGTGCCAGCAGTTACGCCCGGGGCGGGAACACCGGGGAGCTGTTTTTT; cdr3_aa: CASSYARGGNTGELFF
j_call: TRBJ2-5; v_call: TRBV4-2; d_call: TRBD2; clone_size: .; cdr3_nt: TGTGCCAGCAGCCGGAGGGGACTAGCGGATGGAGAGACCCAGTACTTC; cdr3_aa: CASSRRGLADGETQYF
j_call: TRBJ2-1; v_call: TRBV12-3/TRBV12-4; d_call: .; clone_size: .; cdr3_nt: TGTGCCAGCAGCCCGGACTGGAGCTCCTACAATGAGCAGTTCTTC; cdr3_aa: CASSPDWSSYNEQFF
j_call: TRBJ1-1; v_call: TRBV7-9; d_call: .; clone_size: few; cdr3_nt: TGTGCCAGCAGCTTGGCCTTTCAGAACACTGAAGCTTTCTTT; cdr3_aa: CASSLAFQNTEAFF
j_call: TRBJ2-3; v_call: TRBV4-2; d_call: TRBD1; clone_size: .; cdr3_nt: TGTGCCAGCAGCCAACGCCAGGGGGTAGATACGCAGTATTTT; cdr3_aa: CASSQRQGVDTQYF